This T cell receptor beta chain was sequenced for a study of memory CD4+ T cells and cytomegalovirus serostatus. Germline-derived CDR1 and CDR2 are SGHDT and YYEEEE. The CDR3 totals 15 residues. The ends lost 6 bases at V and 9 bases at J; junction bases unmatched: 14. Using immunoSEQ multiplex PCR, the repertoire was profiled, and TCRdb retains in-frame clones only, with some absent. The repertoire holds tens of thousands of clones, with around 80% as singletons. The sort gate was single viable CD3+CD4+CD8-CD45RO+ cells for memory CD4+ T cells. The source material was memory CD4+ T cells from blood. The rearrangement uses TRBV5-6 and TRBJ2-1; 8 bases agree with TRBD2. The sequence came from an adult in good health and CMV-seropositive. The chain's CDR3 is CASNRGTGGPREQFF. CDR3 coding DNA: TGTGCCAGCAACCGAGGAACGGGGGGGCCCCGTGAGCAGTTCTTC.